One and the same sample provided the 20 T cell receptor beta chains below, sequenced in a study of cytomegalovirus exposure and HLA in healthy donors. Assay: immunoSEQ multiplex PCR; the TCRdb copy retains only in-frame clones and omits some. The sample records some 76,000 clones, less than 95% being singletons. What was sequenced was PBMCs. The receptors originated from a woman aged 18 to 35 in good health and CMV-seronegative.

This sequence joins TRBV10-3 and TRBJ1-5, with D hard to call. Trimming shortened V by 4 bases and J by 1 base, and 2 bases separated the two germline ends. Germline assignment: CDR1 ENHRY and CDR2 SYGVKD. This CDR3 region has 12 residues. The CDR3 reads CAISASNQPQHF. CDR3 sequence (DNA): TGTGCCATCAGTGCGAGCAATCAGCCCCAGCATTTT.

The rearrangement uses TRBV6-6 and TRBJ1-1, with D unclear. Germline V gene lookup returns CDR1 MNHNY and CDR2 SVGAGI (reference sequence). Between the trimmed V and J ends, which lost 2 bases and 0 bases, there was a span of 13 bases. CDR3 length equals 16 residues. CDR3: CASSYPGNLMNTEAFF. For the CDR3, the DNA is TGTGCCAGCAGTTACCCCGGGAATCTAATGAACACTGAAGCTTTCTTT.

This chain connects TRBV7-9 to TRBJ1-4, with a weak D call TRBD1 (5 bases). Trimming removed 8 bases from V and 7 bases from J, with 11 bases in between. CDR3 length equals 12 residues. Per germline, CDR1 SEHNR and CDR2 FQNEAQ (reference sequence). The CDR3 DNA reads as TGTGCCAGCGGACGACAGACTGAAAAACTGTTTTTT. Amino acid sequence: CASGRQTEKLFF.

This chain connects TRBV6-6 to TRBJ2-7; D not resolved. CDR3 length equals 12 residues. Deletions cut 2 bases from V and 3 bases from J, with 5 bases between. Germline CDR1 is MNHNY and CDR2 is SVGAGI (reference sequence). The CDR3 reads CASSYPNYEQYF. The CDR3 nucleotides read TGTGCCAGCAGTTACCCAAACTACGAGCAGTACTTC.

The chain is built from TRBV28 and TRBJ2-5; a possible D gene is TRBD1 (6 bases). Germline assignment: CDR1 MDHEN and CDR2 SYDVKM. The length of the CDR3 is 15 residues. V was shortened by 5 bases and J by 4 bases, with 17 bases between the two germline ends. The CDR3 loop is CASSPETGFVETQYF. CDR3 DNA sequence: TGTGCCAGCAGTCCCGAAACAGGGTTTGTAGAGACCCAGTACTTC.

This chain joins TRBV7-6 and TRBJ2-2; TRBD2 agrees at 7 bases. The CDR3 sequence is 17 residues long. V was clipped by 1 base and J by 6 bases; unmatched bases: 11. Germline-derived CDR1 and CDR2 are SGHVS and FNYEAQ. For the CDR3, the DNA is TGTGCCAGCAGCTTAGTGGGAGGGTCGATTGGGCCCGGGGAGCTGTTTTTT. It encodes CASSLVGGSIGPGELFF.

The V call is TRBV5-1, the J call TRBJ2-1, with 11 bases that match TRBD1. The CDR3 totals 16 residues. The V gene end was trimmed by 3 bases and the J gene end by 4 bases; junction bases not matched to a gene: 6. Germline CDR1 and CDR2: SGHRS and YFSETQ. The CDR3 reads CASSWTGGGQYNEQFF. DNA of the CDR3: TGCGCCAGCAGCTGGACAGGGGGCGGCCAGTACAATGAGCAGTTCTTC.

The V gene is TRBV28, the J gene TRBJ2-3; TRBD1 is a possible D gene (5 bases). The V gene's germline CDR1 is MDHEN and CDR2 SYDVKM. The CDR3 is made up of 14 amino acids. Trimming shortened V by 5 bases and J by 2 bases, and 11 bases separated the two germline ends. CDR3 in amino acids: CASSHRQLTDTQYF. The CDR3 coding sequence is TGTGCCAGCAGTCACCGACAGCTCACAGATACGCAGTATTTT.

This chain connects TRBV15 to TRBJ1-1, with a weak D call TRBD1 (5 bases). Trimming pared 0 bases from V and 3 bases from J, leaving 8 bases between. There are 14 residues in the CDR3. The germline CDR1 and CDR2 sequences are LNHNV and YYDKDF (reference sequence). This CDR3 reads CATSRDGGDTEAFF. CDR3 coding DNA: TGTGCCACCAGCAGAGATGGGGGGGACACTGAAGCTTTCTTT.

The chain joins TRBV29-1 to TRBJ1-2, with 8 bases matching TRBD1. Germline values: CDR1 SQVTM, CDR2 ANQGSEA. The CDR3 runs to 13 residues. Trimming took 5 bases from V and 6 from J; bases not matched to a gene: 8. DNA for the CDR3: TGCAGCGTTAGACAGGGGAGGGTAAATGGCTACACCTTC. This translates into CSVRQGRVNGYTF.

This clone has only one observation. The genes are TRBV7-8 and TRBJ2-2; weak D call: TRBD1 (6 bases). V was clipped by 8 bases and J by 5 bases, with 15 bases between them. The CDR3 length is 14 residues. CDR1 is SGHVS, CDR2 FQNEAQ, per germline. CDR3 protein: CASLYRDPTGELFF. CDR3 sequence (DNA): TGTGCCAGCCTGTACAGGGACCCGACCGGGGAGCTGTTTTTT.

The gene calls are TRBV28 and TRBJ2-7, with D unresolved. The V gene's germline CDR1 is MDHEN and CDR2 SYDVKM. V lost 2 bases to trimming and J lost 4 bases, with 9 bases between them. The CDR3 consists of 13 residues. The CDR3 region is CASSLGQDYEQYF. DNA of the CDR3: TGTGCCAGCAGTTTAGGGCAGGATTACGAGCAGTACTTC.

The rearrangement uses TRBV4-1 and TRBJ2-1, with 9 nucleotides matching TRBD1. Per germline, CDR1 MGHRA and CDR2 YSYEKL. Trimming at V came to 4 bases and at J to 7 bases, leaving 5 bases not matched to a gene. This CDR3 is built from 14 residues. CDR3 in DNA: TGCGCCAGCAGCCTCCGGACAGGGGAAAATGAGCAGTTCTTC. Translated: CASSLRTGENEQFF.

V and J are TRBV5-6 and TRBJ2-5; no clear D. Trimming removed 4 bases at V and 4 bases at J, with 17 bases between. The CDR3 loop spans 15 amino acids. CDR1 and CDR2 from the germline V gene are SGHDT and YYEEEE. CDR3 region: CASSARFFGGETQYF. The CDR3 DNA is TGTGCCAGCAGCGCCAGGTTTTTTGGTGGAGAGACCCAGTACTTC. Complete variable domain (other parts from reference TRBV5-6 and TRBJ2-5): DAGVTQSPTHLIKTRGQQVTLRCSPKSGHDTVSWYQQALGQGPQFIFQYYEEEERQRGNFPDRFSGHQFPNYSSELNVNALLLGDSALYLCASSARFFGGETQYFGPGTRLLVL.

V is TRBV9 and J is TRBJ2-3; TRBD2 matches at 8 bases. CDR1 is SGDLS and CDR2 is YYNGEE in the germline V gene. With V trimmed by 0 bases and J by 1 base, 7 bases remained unmatched. CDR3 size: 17 residues. CDR3 protein: CASSVASSRGGTDTQYF. The CDR3 nucleotides are TGTGCCAGCAGCGTAGCTTCCTCGCGGGGGGGCACAGATACGCAGTATTTT.

The chain joins TRBV7-2 to TRBJ1-2; TRBD1 matches 9 bases. This CDR3 region has 16 residues. Losses at the gene ends were 0 bases for V and 5 bases for J; bases not matched to a gene: 7. Germline CDR1 reads SGHTA; CDR2 reads FQGNSA. Here the CDR3 reads CASSLAPSGQGYGYTF. In nucleotides, the CDR3 is TGTGCCAGCAGCTTAGCGCCCTCCGGACAGGGGTATGGCTACACCTTC.

This clone appeared a single time. The chain uses TRBV15 and TRBJ2-1, with D possibly TRBD1 on 5 matching bases. Germline-derived CDR1 and CDR2 are LNHNV and YYDKDF (reference sequence). This CDR3 contains 15 residues. Trimming took 0 bases from V and 5 from J, leaving 11 bases between them. CDR3 loop: CATSRDLGADNEQFF. CDR3 DNA sequence: TGTGCCACCAGCAGAGATTTAGGGGCCGACAATGAGCAGTTCTTC.

The chain employs TRBV6-6 and TRBJ1-1; 8 bases agree with TRBD1. The CDR3 totals 13 residues. Trimming removed 7 bases from V and 8 bases from J; junction bases left unmatched: 9. Germline CDR1 reads MNHNY; CDR2 reads SVGAGI (reference sequence). The CDR3 DNA follows: TGTGCCAGCACCCCCAGGGGGCAGGGGGAAGCTTTCTTT. Encoded protein: CASTPRGQGEAFF.

The chain recombines TRBV19 with TRBJ2-3; D ambiguous. Germline V gene sequence: CDR1 LNHDA, CDR2 SQIVND (reference sequence). The CDR3 has 12 residues. V lost 6 bases and J lost 7, with 11 bases in between. In nucleotides, the CDR3 is TGTGCCAGTAGATCCTCTGAGTATACGCAGTATTTT. Residues: CASRSSEYTQYF.

The CDR3 nucleotides read TGCGCCAGCAGCCAAGATCGAACTAGCGGGTACTACGAGCAGTACTTC. The encoded protein is CASSQDRTSGYYEQYF. The chain has TRBV4-1 and TRBJ2-7; the match to TRBD2 covers 9 bases. This CDR3 comprises 16 residues. Losses at the gene ends were 0 bases for V and 3 bases for J; bases not matched to a gene: 6. Germline loops: CDR1 MGHRA, CDR2 YSYEKL.